The 17 T cell receptor beta chains below come from one sample, sequenced in a study of T cell clonotyping in hematopoietic cell transplantation. Libraries were prepared by immunoSEQ multiplex PCR; TCRdb keeps only in-frame clonotypes and omits some of them. The data show roughly 38,000 clones, with about 87% seen just once and around 1.8% held by the top ten. The source material was peripheral blood mononuclear cells. The source of these receptors is a woman aged 40 to 55 in good health. Some clones in this sample may be carry-over from other donors' samples.

The chain recombines TRBV5-1 with TRBJ2-7, with 9 bases identical to TRBD2. This CDR3 spans 15 amino acids. Germline values: CDR1 SGHRS, CDR2 YFSETQ. V shed 4 bases and J 0 bases; nucleotides not matched to a gene: 5. Written as DNA, the CDR3 is TGCGCCAGCAGCGTAGCGGGAGTAACCTCCTACGAGCAGTACTTC. As protein: CASSVAGVTSYEQYF.

The genes are TRBV28 and TRBJ1-1, with D unclear. V lost 2 bases, J lost 7 bases, and 17 bases lay in between. The V gene's germline CDR1 is MDHEN and CDR2 SYDVKM. This CDR3 is built from 15 residues. CDR3 protein: CASSLVYSWRFEAFF. The CDR3, as DNA: TGTGCCAGCAGTTTAGTCTACTCGTGGAGATTTGAAGCTTTCTTT.

The J gene is TRBJ2-3, the V gene TRBV2, with D unresolved. Germline V gene sequence: CDR1 SNHLY, CDR2 FYNNEI. V shed 6 bases and J shed 4 bases, with 5 bases lying between them. The CDR3 has 11 residues. In DNA form, the CDR3 reads TGTGCCAGCAGCCCGGCAGATACGCAGTATTTT. Translated, it gives CASSPADTQYF.

This chain uses TRBV6-5 with TRBJ1-2; D ambiguous. Germline V gives CDR1 MNHEY, CDR2 SVGAGI. This CDR3 is 14 amino acids long. V shed 4 bases and J shed 8 bases, with 17 bases lying between them. CDR3 nucleotides: TGTGCCAGCAGTTTCATGCGAGGGTCCGAGGGCTACACCTTC. Translated: CASSFMRGSEGYTF.

The V and J genes are TRBV4-2 and TRBJ2-7; D unresolved. Germline V CDR1 and CDR2: LGHNA, YNFKEQ. V gave up 3 bases and J gave up 5 bases, with 11 bases separating them. CDR3 length equals 13 residues. CDR3 in DNA: TGTGCCAGCAGCCAGGGTGCTGTCGACGAGCAGTACTTC. It is translated as CASSQGAVDEQYF.

This chain links TRBV7-2 with TRBJ1-2, with a possible D match to TRBD1 (6 bases). The CDR3 length is 12 residues. Germline lookup yields CDR1 SGHTA and CDR2 FQGNSA. V was shortened by 1 base and J by 8 bases, with 8 bases between the two germline ends. CDR3 residues: CASSLDREGYTF. The CDR3 DNA is TGTGCCAGCAGCTTAGACAGGGAAGGCTACACCTTC.

The chain recombines TRBV29-1 with TRBJ1-1, with D perhaps matching TRBD1 (6 bases). The germline V gene has CDR1 SQVTM and CDR2 ANQGSEA. The CDR3 is 13 amino acids. The V end lost 3 bases, the J end lost 4 bases, and 12 bases lay between the germline ends. The CDR3 region has the DNA TGCAGCGTTGAGGAGGGGGTTGGCACTGAAGCTTTCTTT. It translates to CSVEEGVGTEAFF.

V usage is TRBV6-1 and J usage is TRBJ1-5; 7 bases align to TRBD1. The CDR3 loop spans 11 amino acids. The junction had 3 bases not matched to a gene; V was cut back by 7 bases and J by 9 bases. Germline assignment: CDR1 MNHNS and CDR2 SASEGT. The CDR3 loop is CASTPGGPQHF. The CDR3 DNA sequence: TGTGCCAGCACCCCAGGGGGGCCCCAGCATTTT.

The chain carries TRBV28 and TRBJ2-5; perhaps TRBD2 as D (6 bases). The CDR3 is made up of 15 amino acids. V was trimmed by 1 base and J by 2 bases, leaving 11 bases between them. The germline CDR1 and CDR2 sequences are MDHEN and SYDVKM. The CDR3 nucleotides are TGTGCCAGCAGTTTATCTCGGGGGATTCAAGAGACCCAGTACTTC. It is translated as CASSLSRGIQETQYF.

The chain joins TRBV5-6 to TRBJ1-4; TRBD1 might be the D (5 bases). Germline-derived CDR1 and CDR2 are SGHDT and YYEEEE. The CDR3 consists of 14 residues. Trimming pared 1 base from V and 4 bases from J, leaving 8 bases between. The CDR3 here is CASSLWGINEKLFF. For the CDR3, the DNA is TGTGCCAGCAGCTTGTGGGGGATTAATGAAAAACTGTTTTTT.

V gene TRBV2 combines with J gene TRBJ2-7; D gene unclear. CDR3 length: 13 amino acids. Trimming took off 4 bases at V and 3 bases at J, with 10 bases between the two ends. Germline V gene data show CDR1 as SNHLY and CDR2 as FYNNEI. CDR3 DNA: TGTGCCAGCAGTGTATCATTGGGCTACGAGCAGTACTTC. Its translation: CASSVSLGYEQYF.

This clone was observed a handful of times. The chain recombines TRBV5-4 with TRBJ1-1; D gene unclear. The CDR3 has 12 residues. CDR1 is SGHNT and CDR2 is YYREEE in the germline V gene (reference sequence). V was cut by 3 bases and J by 4 bases, with 7 bases left in between. The CDR3 nucleotides read TGTGCCAGCAGCTATACGGGCACTGAAGCTTTCTTT. As protein: CASSYTGTEAFF. The full variable domain, in which reference TRBV5-4 and TRBJ1-1 provide the parts outside the CDR3, is ETGVTQSPTHLIKTRGQQVTLRCSSQSGHNTVSWYQQALGQGPQFIFQYYREEENGRGNFPPRFSGLQFPNYSSELNVNALELDDSALYLCASSYTGTEAFFGQGTRLTVV.

The V call is TRBV19, the J call TRBJ1-5; TRBD1 matches at 7 bases. The junction had 7 bases not matched to a gene; V was cut back by 8 bases and J by 6 bases. The CDR3 length is 13 residues. The germline CDR1 and CDR2 sequences are LNHDA and SQIVND (reference sequence). As DNA, the CDR3 is TGTGCCAGTTCCGGGACAGCGGGTCAGCCCCAGCATTTT. Encoded protein: CASSGTAGQPQHF. The variable domain in full, completed from reference TRBV19 and TRBJ1-5, reads DGGITQSPKYLFRKEGQNVTLSCEQNLNHDAMYWYRQDPGQGLRLIYYSQIVNDFQKGDIAEGYSVSREKKESFPLTVTSAQKNPTAFYLCASSGTAGQPQHFGDGTRLSIL.

The chain combines TRBV4-2 with TRBJ1-1; D gene uncertain. The germline V gene encodes CDR1 LGHNA and CDR2 YNFKEQ. Trimming left V 4 bases short and J 0 bases short, with 9 bases between. The CDR3 totals 14 residues. The CDR3 spells CASSPSNLNTEAFF. The CDR3 DNA sequence: TGTGCCAGCAGCCCCAGCAATTTGAACACTGAAGCTTTCTTT.

The J gene is TRBJ2-3, the V gene TRBV5-6; D unresolved. Germline CDR1 reads SGHDT; CDR2 reads YYEEEE. The V end was cut by 1 base, the J end by 8 bases, with 14 bases between. The CDR3 is 14 amino acids. The CDR3 sequence is CASSLSPLIGTQYF. The CDR3 DNA follows: TGTGCCAGCAGCTTGTCACCCTTAATTGGTACGCAGTATTTT.

This chain uses TRBV27 with TRBJ1-5; D gene uncertain. The V end lost 5 bases, the J end lost 1 base, and 18 bases lay between the germline ends. In germline, CDR1 is MNHEY, CDR2 SMNVEV (reference sequence). The CDR3 spans 17 residues. The CDR3 loop reads CASSLIPPEESNQPQHF. CDR3 DNA sequence: TGTGCCAGCAGTCTCATCCCGCCCGAGGAGAGCAATCAGCCCCAGCATTTT.

J is TRBJ1-1 and V is TRBV19, with D perhaps TRBD1 (6 bases). Trimming shortened V by 7 bases and J by 1 base, and 13 bases separated the two germline ends. The CDR3 totals 14 residues. From germline, CDR1 is LNHDA and CDR2 SQIVND (reference sequence). For the CDR3, the DNA is TGTGCCAGTAACTCACAGGGTGGGAACACTGAAGCTTTCTTT. Its protein is CASNSQGGNTEAFF.